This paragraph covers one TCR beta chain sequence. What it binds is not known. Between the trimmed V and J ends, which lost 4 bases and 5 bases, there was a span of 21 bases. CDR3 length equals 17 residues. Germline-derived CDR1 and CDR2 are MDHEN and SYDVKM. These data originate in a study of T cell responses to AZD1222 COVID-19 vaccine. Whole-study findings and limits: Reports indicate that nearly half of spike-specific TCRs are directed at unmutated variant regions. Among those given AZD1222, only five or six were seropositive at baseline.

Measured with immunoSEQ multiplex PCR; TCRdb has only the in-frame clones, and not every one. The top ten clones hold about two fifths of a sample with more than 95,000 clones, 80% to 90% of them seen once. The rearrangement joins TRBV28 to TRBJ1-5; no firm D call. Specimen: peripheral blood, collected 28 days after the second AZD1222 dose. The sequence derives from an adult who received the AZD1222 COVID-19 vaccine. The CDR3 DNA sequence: TGTGCCAGCAGTTATGCGACGTATAATCTTAGGGATCAGCCCCAGCATTTT. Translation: CASSYATYNLRDQPQHF.